The 15 T cell receptor beta chains listed next were all sequenced from one sample in a study of chemoradiotherapy in HPV16-positive cancers. The data were produced by immunoSEQ multiplex PCR, yet TCRdb's version contains in-frame clones alone and is incomplete. The data show 9,000 to 13,000 clones, 90% to 95% seen once. The input for sequencing was blood, taken from a patient who underwent chemoradiotherapy. These receptors all come from a human donor with HPV-associated anogenital cancer.

This clone was seen only a few times. The chain carries TRBV5-8 and TRBJ1-6; 9 bases map to TRBD1. The V and J ends lost 3 bases and 6 bases, in that order; junction bases with no gene match: 4. Per the germline V gene, CDR1 is SGHTS and CDR2 is YDEGEE. The CDR3 runs to 15 residues. The CDR3 nucleotides are TGTGCCAGCAGCTCGGGACAGGGAGGTAATTCACCCCTCCACTTT. Encoded protein: CASSSGQGGNSPLHF.

This chain links TRBV4-2 with TRBJ2-2, with D possibly matching TRBD2 (6 bases). Trimming pared 10 bases from V and 6 bases from J, leaving 15 bases between. Germline V lookup: CDR1 LGHNA, CDR2 YNFKEQ. This CDR3 spans 13 amino acids. The CDR3: CAIGLAISGELFF. Written as DNA, the CDR3 is TGTGCCATCGGTCTAGCGATCTCCGGGGAGCTGTTTTTT.

The rearrangement links TRBV29-1 to TRBJ1-2; 9 bases align to TRBD1. Trimming cost V 6 bases and J 5 bases; bases outside gene matches: 13. Germline CDR1 reads SQVTM; CDR2 reads ANQGSEA. CDR3 length: 15 amino acids. Here the CDR3 reads CSVDSGTGSRYGYTF. The CDR3 DNA sequence: TGCAGCGTAGACTCCGGGACAGGGTCTCGATATGGCTACACCTTC.

The chain recombines TRBV4-1 with TRBJ2-5; 13 bases match TRBD2. The CDR3 totals 21 residues. CDR1 and CDR2 (germline): MGHRA, YSYEKL. V gave up 2 bases and J gave up 7 bases; unmatched junction bases: 22. The CDR3 DNA reads TGCGCCAGCAGCCAACACCTGGGGACTAGCGGGACCTCGGACCCTCGTTTGACCCAGTACTTC. Its protein is CASSQHLGTSGTSDPRLTQYF.

The chain has TRBV6-5 and TRBJ2-2, with D unresolved. CDR1 and CDR2 (germline): MNHEY, SVGAGI. V dropped 5 bases and J dropped 8 bases, with 15 bases sitting between them. The CDR3 totals 14 residues. The chain's CDR3 is CASSLQIVLGELFF. CDR3 coding DNA: TGTGCCAGCAGTCTCCAGATTGTTTTGGGGGAGCTGTTTTTT.

Concerning this clone: The sample contains more than one DNA sequence encoding this CDR3. The chain combines TRBV18 with TRBJ2-5; D remains unclear. CDR1 KGHSH and CDR2 LQKENI come from the germline V gene. This CDR3 spans 11 amino acids. The ends were cut back, 3 bases at V and 1 base at J, with 0 bases in the middle. The CDR3, as DNA: TGTGCCAGCTCACCCCAAGAGACCCAGTACTTC. This encodes CASSPQETQYF.

V is TRBV7-8 and J is TRBJ2-7; 11 positions agree with TRBD1. CDR1 is SGHVS and CDR2 is FQNEAQ in the germline V gene. The V and J ends lost 4 bases and 6 bases, in that order; junction bases with no gene match: 5. This CDR3 spans 14 amino acids. This CDR3 is CASSSWTGGVEQYF. The DNA for the CDR3 is TGTGCCAGCAGCTCTTGGACAGGGGGCGTCGAGCAGTACTTC.

This chain connects TRBV29-1 to TRBJ1-2; 7 nucleotides agree with TRBD1. Losses at the gene ends were 7 bases for V and 0 bases for J; bases not matched to a gene: 8. From germline, CDR1 is SQVTM and CDR2 ANQGSEA. There are 14 residues in the CDR3. The CDR3 protein is CSAGPDRSNYGYTF. The CDR3 coding sequence is TGCAGCGCCGGTCCGGACAGGTCTAACTATGGCTACACCTTC.

The gene calls are TRBV5-4 and TRBJ1-2; 7 nucleotides align to TRBD1. The CDR3 extends over 15 amino acids. In germline, CDR1 is SGHNT, CDR2 YYREEE (reference sequence). Trimming at V came to 4 bases and at J to 6 bases, leaving 12 bases not matched to a gene. CDR3 nucleotide sequence: TGTGCCAGCAGCCGACCGCCCACCGGGACAGATGGCTACACCTTC. Translating it yields CASSRPPTGTDGYTF.

The chain employs TRBV2 and TRBJ1-2, with D perhaps TRBD1 (5 bases). Trimming cost V 6 bases and J 9 bases, with 20 bases left between them. This CDR3 contains 14 residues. CDR1 is SNHLY and CDR2 is FYNNEI in the germline V gene. CDR3 in amino acids: CASRVGTTAMRYTF. The CDR3 DNA reads TGTGCCAGCAGAGTCGGGACGACGGCTATGCGCTACACCTTC.

This chain joins TRBV4-2 and TRBJ2-1; D ambiguous. The CDR3 is 15 residues long. Deletions cut 4 bases from V and 1 base from J, with 11 bases between. The germline V gene encodes CDR1 LGHNA and CDR2 YNFKEQ. CDR3 region: CASSLITISYNEQFF. The CDR3 DNA sequence: TGTGCCAGCAGCCTCATAACAATTTCCTACAATGAGCAGTTCTTC.

This clone showed up just once. The CDR3 sequence is CASSFPKTGQSYNEQFF. CDR3 nucleotide sequence: TGCGCCAGCAGCTTCCCTAAGACAGGGCAGTCCTACAATGAGCAGTTCTTC. The J gene is TRBJ2-1, the V gene TRBV5-1; 7 nucleotides line up with TRBD1. The CDR3 runs 17 residues. Losses at the gene ends were 2 bases for V and 1 base for J; bases not matched to a gene: 9. CDR1 SGHRS and CDR2 YFSETQ come from the germline V gene.

This clone appeared a single time. The chain employs TRBV7-9 and TRBJ2-2; D gene unclear. The CDR3 is 11 residues long. Trimming pared 3 bases from V and 8 bases from J, leaving 4 bases between. CDR1 and CDR2 (germline): SEHNR, FQNEAQ (reference sequence). CDR3 region: CASSFLGELFF. CDR3 nucleotide sequence: TGTGCCAGCAGCTTCCTAGGGGAGCTGTTTTTT.

CDR3 residues: CASSLVPGNYGYTF. Here the CDR3 DNA reads TGTGCCAGCAGCTTAGTTCCAGGGAACTATGGCTACACCTTC. V is TRBV7-9 and J is TRBJ1-2, with a weak D call TRBD1 (5 bases). Germline V lookup: CDR1 SEHNR, CDR2 FQNEAQ (reference sequence). The CDR3 spans 14 residues. Trimming stripped 1 base from V and 2 bases from J, with 8 bases between.

With regard to this clone: Relative to the germline gene, one junction end is altered; a read error may explain this. The V call is TRBV10-3, the J call TRBJ1-1, with D possibly matching TRBD1 (5 bases). This CDR3 has 11 residues. Germline lookup yields CDR1 ENHRY and CDR2 SYGVKD. CDR3 nucleotides: TGTGCCATCAGTGGGGACCGTCGAACGCTCTTT. This sequence encodes CAISGDRRTLF.